Presented here are 5 T cell receptor beta chains from one specimen sequenced in a study. The sorted Tregs were CD4+CD25+CD127-/low cells. TCRdb analysed the 5' RACE reads with MiXCR anew, one entry per CDR3 protein. The profile shows roughly 58,000 distinct CDR3 sequences, about a fifth of them singletons. Source material: tumor-infiltrating Tregs sorted from the breast tumor. Every receptor here comes from a female donor with breast cancer.

V is TRBV2 and J is TRBJ2-3; 10 nucleotides line up with TRBD2. The CDR3 length is 17 residues. The V gene's germline CDR1 is SNHLY and CDR2 FYNNEI. After removal of 4 bases from V and 1 base from J, the junction contained 8 bases not matched to a gene. CDR3 protein: CASSAGASGSRTDTQYF. The CDR3 DNA sequence: TGTGCCAGCAGTGCCGGCGCTAGCGGGAGTCGCACAGATACGCAGTATTTT.

This clonotype has ten or more counts. The chain employs TRBV5-1 and TRBJ1-6, with 7 bases aligning to TRBD1. The CDR3 runs 16 residues. The germline CDR1 and CDR2 sequences are SGHRS and YFSETQ. V lost 3 bases, J lost 5 bases, and 8 bases stayed unmatched. CDR3 protein: CASSSRTGRDNSPLHF. The CDR3, as DNA: TGCGCCAGCAGCTCCCGGACAGGCCGCGATAATTCACCCCTCCACTTT. The entire variable domain, with the rest obtained from reference TRBV5-1 and TRBJ1-6, is as follows: KAGVTQTPRYLIKTRGQQVTLSCSPISGHRSVSWYQQTPGQGLQFLFEYFSETQRNKGNFPGRFSGRQFSNSRSEMNVSTLELGDSALYLCASSSRTGRDNSPLHFGNGTRLTVT.

The chain is built from TRBV4-1 and TRBJ1-5; 7 bases line up with TRBD1. V shed 5 bases, J shed 6 bases, and the junction held 7 bases outside the gene matches. Per the germline V gene, CDR1 is MGHRA and CDR2 is YSYEKL. The CDR3 length is 14 residues. CDR3 protein: CASSGFRGSQPQHF. The CDR3 DNA is TGCGCCAGCAGCGGGTTCAGGGGGAGTCAGCCCCAGCATTTT.

The chain carries TRBV28 and TRBJ2-7; tentative D call: TRBD2 (6 bases). V was pared by 3 bases and J by 8 bases, with 11 bases between. This CDR3 spans 12 amino acids. Germline lookup yields CDR1 MDHEN and CDR2 SYDVKM. The CDR3 reads CASSFSGEKQYF. The CDR3 DNA reads as TGTGCCAGCAGTTTTTCGGGGGAGAAGCAGTACTTC.

The V gene is TRBV25-1, the J gene TRBJ2-3; TRBD2 matches at 10 bases. Germline values: CDR1 MGHDK, CDR2 SYGVNS. The CDR3 has 17 amino acids. The J segment lost 4 bases and the V segment lost 1 base, leaving 8 bases of the junction unmatched. The CDR3 coding sequence is TGTGCCAGCAGTGAATCGGCTAGCGGGAGAATATCAGATACGCAGTATTTT. Protein product: CASSESASGRISDTQYF.